This TCR beta chain was documented in a study of post-analysis software for immune sequencing data (dated by TCRdb to the mid-2010s). Context from the whole study: Recorded disease courses included relapsing-remitting, secondary progressive and progressive-relapsing multiple sclerosis, with some patients lacking subtype annotation. A subset of samples was prepared in parallel using single-end sample barcoding, then pooled and co-amplified after Illumina adapter ligation. The patient repertoires were compared against more than 10 previously published healthy control repertoires obtained from donors aged about 6 to 25 years.

Points the paper makes about the study in general: Significantly higher frequencies in patients than in controls were found for five or six TRBV segments, including TRBV5-6, TRBV5-1 and TRBV20-1. Direct clustering with F measure showed strong co-clustering of samples prepared in the same batch, prompting a batch-effect correction. Multiple sclerosis patients had significantly lower normalized Chao1 diversity than controls, a result that suggests substantial peripheral T-cell clonal expansion. The multiple sclerosis patient group was slightly younger than the control group.

As for this clonotype: The clone's antigen remains unknown. Base quality data are lacking; no much larger clone is found one base away.

To demonstrate the VDJtools post-analysis software, TCR beta repertoires were profiled from the peripheral blood of more than ten young patients with multiple sclerosis. The multiple sclerosis patients were children and adolescents ranging in age from roughly 6 to 15 years. The germline V gene sets CDR1 to MNHEY and CDR2 to SVGAGI. The junction shows trimming of 0 bases on V and 2 bases on J, plus 5 bases between the germline ends. The CDR3 goes from the cysteine to the phenylalanine over 14 residues. Of the read, only the CDR3 DNA is kept; its 42 bases are in frame from base 1. The library was built by means of PCR. Instrument used: Illumina HiSeq 2500. Unique molecular identifiers were incorporated into TCR beta cDNA libraries to reduce PCR and sequencing biases. Per 1 to 10 million input T cells, roughly 500,000 cDNA molecules were obtained, such that each molecule approximated one T cell. The same protocol used for the earlier healthy control dataset was applied to prepare and sequence the patient libraries. Within a given batch, samples were prepared together, multiplexed and sequenced on the same HiSeq lane. The paper's processing steps were these. MIGEC handled the raw barcoded reads, throwing out single-read molecular identifier groups before consensus assembly and CDR3 extraction. VDJtools was used for post-analysis of the clonotype tables, with diversity normalized by down-sampling every dataset to the smallest sample size. To correct batch-related cross-sample contamination, repertoire overlap clustering matched CDR3 amino acid sequences but not nucleotide sequences. The public reads were reprocessed in TCRdb via fastp at Q25 and MiXCR, keeping in-frame beta chains. Rows with a matching CDR3 protein are joined into one entry that keeps the most common DNA and genes. TCRdb, rather than the study authors, made the V and J calls. For this sample the table gives over 250,000 distinct CDR3 sequences, of which just over 35% were detected only once. The top ten constitute more than 4% of the sample.

This receptor was taken from a girl between 5 and 17 years old with multiple sclerosis. The sequenced material came from blood. The rearrangement joined TRBV6-5 to TRBJ1-5, with the identity of the D gene unclear. The nucleotides read TGTGCCAGCAGTTACTCGAGGGGCAATCAGCCCCAGCATTTT. This gives the protein CASSYSRGNQPQHF.